This TCR beta chain was recovered during a study of tumor-infiltrating lymphocytes in primary liver carcinoma. Both RNA and DNA were isolated together from around 20-30 mg of bulk tissue that had not been sorted. The authors made TCR beta cDNA from around 500 ng total RNA with a constant-region primer. What produced the TCR beta libraries was three nested multiplex PCR rounds using slightly modified ARM-PCR. TRBV1-TRBV30 forward primers and a C-beta reverse primer were used in the first two PCR rounds, which each ran for about 9 cycles. TCRdb re-called the multiplex PCR reads with MiXCR, one entry per CDR3 protein. Here the sample spans tens of thousands of distinct CDR3 sequences, roughly 75% being singletons. The CDR3 spans 15 residues. The germline V and J ends were trimmed by 0 bases and 6 bases, with 12 bases remaining between them. Germline V gene lookup returns CDR1 MGHRA and CDR2 YSYEKL. At least ten counts were recorded for this clonotype.

The source is a woman in her 30s with primary liver carcinoma and hepatitis B virus infection. The sequenced material came from tumor-adjacent normal liver tissue. The rearrangement joins TRBV4-1 to TRBJ2-1, with D tentatively TRBD1 (6 bases). CDR3 protein: CASSQDLGAPNEQFF. The CDR3 DNA reads as TGCGCCAGCAGCCAAGATTTGGGGGCCCCCAATGAGCAGTTCTTC.